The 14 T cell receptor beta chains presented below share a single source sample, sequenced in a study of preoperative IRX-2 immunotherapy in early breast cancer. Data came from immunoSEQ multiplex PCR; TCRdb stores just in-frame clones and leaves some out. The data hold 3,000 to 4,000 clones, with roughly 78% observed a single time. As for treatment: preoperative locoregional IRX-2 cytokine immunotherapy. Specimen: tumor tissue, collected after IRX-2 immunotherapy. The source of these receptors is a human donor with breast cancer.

The CDR3 protein is CAIRYRDSYEQYF. Written as DNA, the CDR3 is TGTGCCATCAGATATAGGGATTCCTACGAGCAGTACTTC. The chain has TRBV6-8 and TRBJ2-7; D unclear. The CDR3 has 13 amino acids. Trimming stripped 10 bases from V and 1 base from J, with 14 bases between. The V gene's germline CDR1 is MNHGY and CDR2 SAAAGT.

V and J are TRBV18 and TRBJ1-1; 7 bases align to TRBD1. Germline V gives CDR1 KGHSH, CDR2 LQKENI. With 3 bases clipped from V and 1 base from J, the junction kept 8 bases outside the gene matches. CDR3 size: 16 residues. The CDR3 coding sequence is TGTGCCAGCTCACCTCGCCAGGGGGGCGAGAACACTGAAGCTTTCTTT. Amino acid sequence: CASSPRQGGENTEAFF.

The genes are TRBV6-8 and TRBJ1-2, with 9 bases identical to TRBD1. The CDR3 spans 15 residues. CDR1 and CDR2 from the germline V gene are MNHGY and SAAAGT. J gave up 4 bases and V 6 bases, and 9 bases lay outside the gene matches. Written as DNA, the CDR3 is TGTGCCAGCAGGAAGGACAGGGGAAGGGGCTATGGCTACACCTTC. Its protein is CASRKDRGRGYGYTF.

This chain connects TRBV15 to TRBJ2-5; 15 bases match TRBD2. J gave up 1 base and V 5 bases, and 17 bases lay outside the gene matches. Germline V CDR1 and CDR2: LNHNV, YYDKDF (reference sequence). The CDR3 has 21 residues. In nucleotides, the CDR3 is TGTGCCACCAGCGGACGAAAGGAGGGACTAGCGGGGGGCCGCCGCCAAGAGACCCAGTACTTC. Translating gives CATSGRKEGLAGGRRQETQYF.

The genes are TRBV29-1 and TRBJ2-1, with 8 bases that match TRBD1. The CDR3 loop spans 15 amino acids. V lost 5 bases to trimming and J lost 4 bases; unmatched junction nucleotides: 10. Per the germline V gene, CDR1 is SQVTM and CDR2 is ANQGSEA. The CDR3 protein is CSVRDRNRGYNEQFF. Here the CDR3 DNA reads TGCAGCGTTAGGGACCGGAACAGGGGGTACAATGAGCAGTTCTTC.

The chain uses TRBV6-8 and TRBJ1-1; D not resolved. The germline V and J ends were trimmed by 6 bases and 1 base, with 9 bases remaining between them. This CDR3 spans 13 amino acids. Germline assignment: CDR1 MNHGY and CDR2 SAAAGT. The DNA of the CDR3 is TGTGCCAGCAGAGGCGTAGGGAACACTGAAGCTTTCTTT. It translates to CASRGVGNTEAFF.

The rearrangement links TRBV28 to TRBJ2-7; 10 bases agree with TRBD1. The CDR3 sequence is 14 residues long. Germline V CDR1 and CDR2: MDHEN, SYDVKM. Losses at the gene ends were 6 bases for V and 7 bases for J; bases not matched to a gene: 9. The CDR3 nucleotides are TGTGCCAGCAGACCCGGGACAGGGGTTAAGGAGCAGTACGTC. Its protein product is CASRPGTGVKEQYV.

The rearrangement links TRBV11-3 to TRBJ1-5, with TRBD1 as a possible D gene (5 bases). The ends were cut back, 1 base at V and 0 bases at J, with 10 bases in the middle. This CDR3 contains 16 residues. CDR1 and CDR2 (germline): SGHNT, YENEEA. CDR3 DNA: TGTGCCAGCAGCTTAGTGTGGGACGTTAGCAATCAGCCCCAGCATTTT. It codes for CASSLVWDVSNQPQHF.

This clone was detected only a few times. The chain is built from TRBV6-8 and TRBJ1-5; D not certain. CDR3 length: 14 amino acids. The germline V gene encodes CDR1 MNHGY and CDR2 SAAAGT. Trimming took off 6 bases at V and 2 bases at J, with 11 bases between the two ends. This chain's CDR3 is CASRPIPGNQPQHF. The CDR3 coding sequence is TGTGCCAGCAGGCCGATCCCGGGCAATCAGCCCCAGCATTTT.

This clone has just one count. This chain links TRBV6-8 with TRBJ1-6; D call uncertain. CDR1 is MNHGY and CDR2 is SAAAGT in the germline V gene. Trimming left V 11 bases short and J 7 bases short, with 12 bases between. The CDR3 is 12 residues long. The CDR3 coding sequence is TGTGCCGGTCGCTCTGGGAATTCACCCCTCCACTTT. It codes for CAGRSGNSPLHF.

The chain's CDR3 is CASSPTQGNSPLHF. CDR3 in DNA: TGCGCCAGCAGCCCGACTCAGGGGAATTCACCCCTCCACTTT. The chain uses TRBV4-1 and TRBJ1-6, with a tentative D call TRBD1 (6 bases). CDR1 is MGHRA, CDR2 YSYEKL, per germline. The CDR3 has 14 amino acids. Trimming pared 4 bases from V and 7 bases from J, leaving 11 bases between.

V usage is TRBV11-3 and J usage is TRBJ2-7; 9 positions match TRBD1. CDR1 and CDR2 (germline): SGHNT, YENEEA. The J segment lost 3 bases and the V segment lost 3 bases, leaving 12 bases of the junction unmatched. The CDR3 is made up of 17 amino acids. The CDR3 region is CASSLMAGTGNFYEQYV. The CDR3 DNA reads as TGTGCCAGCAGCTTGATGGCCGGGACAGGGAACTTCTACGAGCAGTACGTC.

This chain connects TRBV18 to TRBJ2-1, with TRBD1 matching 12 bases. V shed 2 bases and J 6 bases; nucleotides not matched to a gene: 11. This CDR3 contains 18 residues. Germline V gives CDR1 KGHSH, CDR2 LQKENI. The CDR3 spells CASSPRAPGQGASNEQFF. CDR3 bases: TGTGCCAGCTCACCAAGGGCGCCGGGACAGGGGGCCTCCAATGAGCAGTTCTTC.

CDR3 residues: CASSPSAGTYGYTF. DNA for the CDR3: TGTGCCAGCTCACCAAGTGCAGGGACCTATGGCTACACCTTC. This chain links TRBV18 with TRBJ1-2; weak D call: TRBD1 (5 bases). The V and J ends lost 2 bases and 4 bases respectively, with 11 bases between them. The CDR3 sequence is 14 residues long. Germline CDR1 and CDR2: KGHSH and LQKENI. Based on the CDR3 plus reference TRBV18 and TRBJ1-2, the full variable domain is NAGVMQNPRHLVRRRGQEARLRCSPMKGHSHVYWYRQLPEEGLKFMVYLQKENIIDESGMPKERFSAEFPKEGPSILRIQQVVRGDSAAYFCASSPSAGTYGYTFGSGTRLTVV.